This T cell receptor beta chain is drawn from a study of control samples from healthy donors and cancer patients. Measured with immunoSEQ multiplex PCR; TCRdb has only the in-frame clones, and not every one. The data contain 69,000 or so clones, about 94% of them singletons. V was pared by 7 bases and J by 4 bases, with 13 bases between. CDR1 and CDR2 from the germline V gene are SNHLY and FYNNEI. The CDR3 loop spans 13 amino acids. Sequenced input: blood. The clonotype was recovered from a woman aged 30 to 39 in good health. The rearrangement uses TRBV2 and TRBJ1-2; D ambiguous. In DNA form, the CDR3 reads TGTGCCAGCATGTTCCAGGCACTCTATGGCTACACCTTC. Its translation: CASMFQALYGYTF.